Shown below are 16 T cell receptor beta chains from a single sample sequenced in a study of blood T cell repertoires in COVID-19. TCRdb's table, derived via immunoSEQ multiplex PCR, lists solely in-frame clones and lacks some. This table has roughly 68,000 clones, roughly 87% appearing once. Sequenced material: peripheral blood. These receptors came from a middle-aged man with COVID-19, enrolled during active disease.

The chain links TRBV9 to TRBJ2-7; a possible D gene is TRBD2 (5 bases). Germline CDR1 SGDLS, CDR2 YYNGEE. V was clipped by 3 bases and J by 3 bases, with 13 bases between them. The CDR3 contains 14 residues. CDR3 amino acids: CASSASAGDYEQYF. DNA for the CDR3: TGTGCCAGCAGCGCGAGCGCCGGGGACTACGAGCAGTACTTC.

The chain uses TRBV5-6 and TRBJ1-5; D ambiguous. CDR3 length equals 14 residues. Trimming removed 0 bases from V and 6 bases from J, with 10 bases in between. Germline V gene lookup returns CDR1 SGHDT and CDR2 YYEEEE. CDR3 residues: CASSLGAGTQPQHF. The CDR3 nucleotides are TGTGCCAGCAGCTTGGGGGCAGGAACTCAGCCCCAGCATTTT.

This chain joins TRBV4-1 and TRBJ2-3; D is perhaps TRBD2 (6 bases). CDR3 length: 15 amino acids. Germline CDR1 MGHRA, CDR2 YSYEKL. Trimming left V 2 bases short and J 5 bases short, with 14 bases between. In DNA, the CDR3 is TGCGCCAGCAGCCAAAGCAACGGAGGGCGAGATACGCAGTATTTT. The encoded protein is CASSQSNGGRDTQYF.

CDR3 protein: CASSPPGTIGEQYF. The DNA of the CDR3 is TGTGCCAGCAGTCCCCCCGGGACTATCGGGGAGCAGTACTTC. The chain carries TRBV28 and TRBJ2-7; 7 nucleotides agree with TRBD2. In germline, CDR1 is MDHEN, CDR2 SYDVKM. Trimming at V came to 5 bases and at J to 7 bases, leaving 11 bases not matched to a gene. This CDR3 contains 14 residues.

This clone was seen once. The chain's CDR3 is CASSLYGGRVSYEQYF. The DNA for the CDR3 is TGTGCCAGCAGCTTATATGGCGGGAGGGTCTCCTACGAGCAGTACTTC. This chain links TRBV7-9 with TRBJ2-7; TRBD2 aligns across 9 bases. The V and J ends lost 2 bases and 0 bases, in that order; junction bases with no gene match: 5. The CDR3 is 16 amino acids. CDR1 is SEHNR, CDR2 FQNEAQ, per germline (reference sequence).

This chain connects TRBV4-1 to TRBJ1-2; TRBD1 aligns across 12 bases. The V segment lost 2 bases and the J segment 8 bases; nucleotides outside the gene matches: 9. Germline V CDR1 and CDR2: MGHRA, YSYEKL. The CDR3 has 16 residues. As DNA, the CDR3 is TGCGCCAGCAGCCAAAACCCGGGACAGGGGGCGGAAGGCTACACCTTC. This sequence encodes CASSQNPGQGAEGYTF.

The CDR3 DNA sequence: TGCGCCAGCAGCAGGACCGGGACAGGGGGGCGTCCCATCGGGGAAAAACTGTTTTTT. This encodes CASSRTGTGGRPIGEKLFF. The rearrangement uses TRBV5-1 and TRBJ1-4; 11 bases agree with TRBD1. This CDR3 is built from 19 residues. V shed 4 bases and J 8 bases; nucleotides not matched to a gene: 19. Germline CDR1 and CDR2: SGHRS and YFSETQ.

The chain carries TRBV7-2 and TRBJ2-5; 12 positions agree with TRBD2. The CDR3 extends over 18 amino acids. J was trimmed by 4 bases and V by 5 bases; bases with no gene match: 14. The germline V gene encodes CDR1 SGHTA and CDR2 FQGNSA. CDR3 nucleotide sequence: TGTGCCAGCAGCAGCCCCGACCTGACTAGCGGGAGCCGAGAGACCCAGTACTTC. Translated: CASSSPDLTSGSRETQYF.

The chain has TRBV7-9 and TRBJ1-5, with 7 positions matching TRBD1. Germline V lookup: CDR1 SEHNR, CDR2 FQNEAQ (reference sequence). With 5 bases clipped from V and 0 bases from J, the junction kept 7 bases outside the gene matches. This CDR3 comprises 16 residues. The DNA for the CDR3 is TGTGCCAGCAGCCCAAGAGGGACAGATAGCAATCAGCCCCAGCATTTT. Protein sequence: CASSPRGTDSNQPQHF.

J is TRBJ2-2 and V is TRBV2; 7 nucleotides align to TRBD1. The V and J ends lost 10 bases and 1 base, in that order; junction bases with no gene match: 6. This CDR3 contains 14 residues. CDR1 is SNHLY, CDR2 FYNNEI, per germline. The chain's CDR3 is CATKRTGNTGELFF. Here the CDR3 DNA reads TGTGCCACCAAACGGACAGGGAACACCGGGGAGCTGTTTTTT.

The CDR3, as DNA: TGTGCCAGTAGGAAACTTACCGGGACAGGGGACACTGAAGCTTTCTTT. Amino acid sequence: CASRKLTGTGDTEAFF. This chain joins TRBV19 and TRBJ1-1; 10 bases line up with TRBD1. This CDR3 is built from 16 residues. The V segment lost 6 bases and the J segment 3 bases; nucleotides outside the gene matches: 10. The germline CDR1 and CDR2 sequences are LNHDA and SQIVND (reference sequence).

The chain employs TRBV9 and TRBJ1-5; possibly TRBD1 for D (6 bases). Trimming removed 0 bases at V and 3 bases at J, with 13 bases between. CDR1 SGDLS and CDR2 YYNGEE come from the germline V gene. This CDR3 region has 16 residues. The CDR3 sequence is CASSVDWDKINQPQHF. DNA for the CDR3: TGTGCCAGCAGCGTAGATTGGGACAAGATCAATCAGCCCCAGCATTTT.

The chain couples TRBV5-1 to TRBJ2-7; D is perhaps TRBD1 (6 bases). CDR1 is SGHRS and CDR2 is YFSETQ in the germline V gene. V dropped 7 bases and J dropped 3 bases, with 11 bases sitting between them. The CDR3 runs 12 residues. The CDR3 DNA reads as TGCGCCAGCGGCCGGGACAACTACGAGCAGTACTTC. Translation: CASGRDNYEQYF.

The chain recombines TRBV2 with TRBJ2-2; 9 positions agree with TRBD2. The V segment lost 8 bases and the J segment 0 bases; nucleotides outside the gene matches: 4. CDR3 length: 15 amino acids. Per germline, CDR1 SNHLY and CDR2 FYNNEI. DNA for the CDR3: TGTGCCAGCGGGGGCGGGAGGGCGAACACCGGGGAGCTGTTTTTT. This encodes CASGGGRANTGELFF.

The CDR3 coding sequence is TGTGCCAGCTCACCACTTACAGGCTTCTCTGGAAACACCATATATTTT. This sequence encodes CASSPLTGFSGNTIYF. The genes are TRBV18 and TRBJ1-3; D may be TRBD1 (5 bases). Germline CDR1 KGHSH, CDR2 LQKENI. CDR3 length: 16 residues. V dropped 1 base and J dropped 0 bases, with 10 bases sitting between them.

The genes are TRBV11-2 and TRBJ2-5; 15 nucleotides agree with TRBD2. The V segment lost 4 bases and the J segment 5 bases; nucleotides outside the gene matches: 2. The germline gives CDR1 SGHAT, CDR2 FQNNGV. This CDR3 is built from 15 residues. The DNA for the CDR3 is TGTGCCAGCAGCTCTGGACTAGCGGGAGGGGAGACCCAGTACTTC. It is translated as CASSSGLAGGETQYF.